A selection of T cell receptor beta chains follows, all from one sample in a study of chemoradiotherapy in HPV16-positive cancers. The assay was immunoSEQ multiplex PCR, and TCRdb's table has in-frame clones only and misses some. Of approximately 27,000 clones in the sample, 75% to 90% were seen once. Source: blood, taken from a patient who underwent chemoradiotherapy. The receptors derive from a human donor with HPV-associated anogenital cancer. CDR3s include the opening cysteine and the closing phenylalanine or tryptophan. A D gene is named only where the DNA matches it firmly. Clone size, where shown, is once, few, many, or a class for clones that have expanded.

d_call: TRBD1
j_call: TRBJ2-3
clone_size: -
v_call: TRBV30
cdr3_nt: TGTGCCTGGAGTGCAATGGACAGGGTGACAGATACGCAGTATTTT
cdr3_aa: CAWSAMDRVTDTQYF

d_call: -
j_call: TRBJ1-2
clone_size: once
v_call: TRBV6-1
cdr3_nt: TGTGCCAGCCTCCTTAGTTCTAACTATGGCTACACCTTC
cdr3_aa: CASLLSSNYGYTF

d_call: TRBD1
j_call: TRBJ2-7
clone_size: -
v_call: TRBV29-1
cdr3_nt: TGCAGCGTCTGCAGGAGACAGGGCTCCGGGGAGCAGTACTTC
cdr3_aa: CSVCRRQGSGEQYF

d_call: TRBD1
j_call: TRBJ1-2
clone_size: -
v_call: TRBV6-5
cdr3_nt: TGTGCCAGCAGTCAACAAGGGACAGATTACTATGGCTACACCTTC
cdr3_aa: CASSQQGTDYYGYTF

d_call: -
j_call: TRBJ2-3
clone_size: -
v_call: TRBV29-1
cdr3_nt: TGCAGCGTTGAAACCCCCACGTTTAACCCAGATACGCAGTATTTT
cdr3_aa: CSVETPTFNPDTQYF

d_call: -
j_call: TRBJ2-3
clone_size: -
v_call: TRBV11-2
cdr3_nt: TGTGCCAGCAGCCGCTGGACAGATACGCAGTATTTT
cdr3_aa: CASSRWTDTQYF

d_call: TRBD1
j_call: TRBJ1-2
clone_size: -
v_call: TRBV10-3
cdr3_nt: TGTGCCATCAGTGAGGACAGGGACTATGGCTACACCTTC
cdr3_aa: CAISEDRDYGYTF

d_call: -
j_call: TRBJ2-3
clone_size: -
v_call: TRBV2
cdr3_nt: TGTGCCAGCAGTGAACGGGGCAGGGGCGCAGATACGCAGTATTTT
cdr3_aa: CASSERGRGADTQYF

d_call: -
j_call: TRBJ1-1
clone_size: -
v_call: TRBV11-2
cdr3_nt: TGTGCCAGCAGCCTCTACAGGGAGAACACTGAAGCTTTCTTT
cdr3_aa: CASSLYRENTEAFF

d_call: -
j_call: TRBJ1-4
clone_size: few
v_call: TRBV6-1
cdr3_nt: TGTGCCAGCAGTGATATTCCCAAACTGTTTTTT
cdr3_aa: CASSDIPKLFF

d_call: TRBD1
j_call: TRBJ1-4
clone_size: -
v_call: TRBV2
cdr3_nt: TGTGCCAGCAGTGCTCCGGGACAGGGTGAGCGTTTCTCCGAAAAACTGTTTTTT
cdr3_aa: CASSAPGQGERFSEKLFF

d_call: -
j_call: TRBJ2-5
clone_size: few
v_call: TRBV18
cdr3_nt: TGTGCCAGCTCACCAAAGGACACCACTATCCAAGTGACCCAGTACTTC
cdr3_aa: CASSPKDTTIQVTQYF

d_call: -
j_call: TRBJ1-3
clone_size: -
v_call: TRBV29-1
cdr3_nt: TGCAGCGCCCCTCCTGGAAACACCATATATTTT
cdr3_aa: CSAPPGNTIYF

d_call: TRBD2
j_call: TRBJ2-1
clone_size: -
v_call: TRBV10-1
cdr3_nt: TGCGCCAGCCGAACTAGCGGGGGGGGATCCTACAATGAGCAGTTCTTC
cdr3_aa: CASRTSGGGSYNEQFF

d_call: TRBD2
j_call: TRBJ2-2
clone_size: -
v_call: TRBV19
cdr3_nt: TGTGCCAGTAAATTTCGGGGGGAAACCGGGGAGCTGTTTTTT
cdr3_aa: CASKFRGETGELFF

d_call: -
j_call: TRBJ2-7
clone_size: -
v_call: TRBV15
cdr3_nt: TGTGCCACCAGCAGAGATAGGGGCACATCCTACGAGCAGTACTTC
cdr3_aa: CATSRDRGTSYEQYF

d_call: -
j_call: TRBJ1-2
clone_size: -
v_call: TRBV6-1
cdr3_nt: TGTGCCAGCACCCCACCGGGCGGCTATGGCTACACCTTC
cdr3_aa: CASTPPGGYGYTF

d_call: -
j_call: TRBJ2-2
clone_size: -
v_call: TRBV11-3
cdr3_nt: TGTGCCAGCAGCTCAGCCCTCAACACCGGGGAGCTGTTTTTT
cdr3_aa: CASSSALNTGELFF